This TCR beta chain emerged from a study of cytotoxic CD8 clonotypes in ibrutinib-treated CLL. Germline trimming cut 6 bases from V and 4 bases from J; bases unmatched to any gene: 12. From germline, CDR1 is MGHDK and CDR2 SYGVNS. The CDR3 sequence is 15 residues long. The protocol was immunoSEQ multiplex PCR, while the TCRdb copy is restricted to in-frame clones and leaves out a portion. The profile shows more than 150,000 clones, 72% of them singletons. This receptor was obtained from a human donor with chronic lymphocytic leukemia. The chain recombines TRBV25-1 with TRBJ2-7; 7 bases match TRBD1. The source material was PBMCs, sampled after 24 months of ibrutinib treatment. The CDR3: CASRKAQGQGYEQYF. The CDR3, as DNA: TGTGCCAGCAGGAAAGCACAGGGGCAAGGGTACGAGCAGTACTTC.